Presented here are 9 T cell receptor beta chains from one specimen sequenced in a study of blood T cell repertoires in COVID-19. Some clones are missing from TCRdb's copy, which holds only in-frame ones; the method was immunoSEQ multiplex PCR. In the table there are around 300,000 clones, 80% to 95% of which are singletons. The sample taken for sequencing was PBMCs or T cells enriched from blood (not recorded which). These receptors were collected from a woman aged 25-40 years who had recovered from COVID-19.

The chain links TRBV7-9 to TRBJ2-3; D unclear. The V gene lost 2 bases and the J gene lost 6 bases, with 15 bases spanning the gap. Germline V gene sequence: CDR1 SEHNR, CDR2 FQNEAQ (reference sequence). This CDR3 has 15 residues. CDR3 sequence reads: CASSLPPRSADTQYF. The CDR3 DNA reads TGTGCCAGCAGCTTACCTCCCCGGAGTGCTGATACGCAGTATTTT.

This clone appeared once. The chain has TRBV28 and TRBJ2-7; D unresolved. V shed 10 bases and J shed 0 bases, with 19 bases lying between them. The germline gives CDR1 MDHEN, CDR2 SYDVKM. The CDR3 is 15 amino acids. CDR3 amino acids: CATFKNAVSSYEQYF. CDR3 bases: TGTGCCACCTTTAAAAACGCCGTGAGCTCCTACGAGCAGTACTTC. The full variable domain, completed using reference TRBV28 and TRBJ2-7, is DVKVTQSSRYLVKRTGEKVFLECVQDMDHENMFWYRQDPGLGLRLIYFSYDVKMKEKGDIPEGYSVSREKKERFSLILESASTNQTSMYLCATFKNAVSSYEQYFGPGTRLTVT.

The chain carries TRBV7-2 and TRBJ2-7, with 10 nucleotides matching TRBD1. The CDR3 loop spans 14 amino acids. Germline values: CDR1 SGHTA, CDR2 FQGNSA. V gave up 6 bases and J gave up 2 bases; unmatched junction bases: 4. CDR3: CASRTGTGAYEQYF. The CDR3 DNA is TGTGCCAGCAGAACCGGGACAGGGGCCTACGAGCAGTACTTC.

This clone was observed once. V is TRBV28 and J is TRBJ1-4, with D maybe TRBD1 (5 bases). CDR1 and CDR2 (germline): MDHEN, SYDVKM. V lost 7 bases, J lost 5 bases, and 14 bases lay in between. The CDR3 consists of 14 residues. CDR3 sequence reads: CASTTGGANEKLFF. CDR3 bases: TGTGCCAGCACCACCGGGGGAGCGAATGAAAAACTGTTTTTT. The variable domain in full, completed from reference TRBV28 and TRBJ1-4, reads DVKVTQSSRYLVKRTGEKVFLECVQDMDHENMFWYRQDPGLGLRLIYFSYDVKMKEKGDIPEGYSVSREKKERFSLILESASTNQTSMYLCASTTGGANEKLFFGSGTQLSVL.

The J gene is TRBJ2-1, the V gene TRBV11-3; 9 positions agree with TRBD2. Germline V lookup: CDR1 SGHNT, CDR2 YENEEA. The CDR3 contains 13 residues. V gave up 4 bases and J gave up 12 bases; unmatched junction bases: 7. In DNA, the CDR3 is TGTGCCAGCAGCTCCAGGACTAGCGAGTTGCAGTTCTTC. This gives the protein CASSSRTSELQFF.

The rearrangement uses TRBV7-9 and TRBJ2-7, with a possible D match to TRBD2 (5 bases). Trimming stripped 1 base from V and 3 bases from J, with 7 bases between. The CDR3 has 13 amino acids. Germline V CDR1 and CDR2: SEHNR, FQNEAQ (reference sequence). The CDR3 nucleotides read TGTGCCAGCAGCTTAGATGACTACTACGAGCAGTACTTC. Translation gives CASSLDDYYEQYF.

This chain joins TRBV19 and TRBJ2-1; D may be TRBD1 (6 bases). The V gene lost 5 bases and the J gene lost 7 bases, with 18 bases spanning the gap. Germline values: CDR1 LNHDA, CDR2 SQIVND (reference sequence). The CDR3 sequence is 15 residues long. The CDR3 here is CASSSSWQGWNEQFF. CDR3 bases: TGTGCCAGTAGTTCCTCTTGGCAGGGGTGGAATGAGCAGTTCTTC.

This sequence joins TRBV28 and TRBJ2-7, with D tentatively TRBD2 (5 bases). The length of the CDR3 is 11 residues. Germline V lookup: CDR1 MDHEN, CDR2 SYDVKM. The ends were cut back, 8 bases at V and 5 bases at J, with 10 bases in the middle. CDR3 region: CASYSSHEQYF. The CDR3 DNA sequence: TGTGCCAGCTACTCTAGCCACGAGCAGTACTTC. Combining the CDR3 with reference TRBV28 and TRBJ2-7 gives the whole variable domain DVKVTQSSRYLVKRTGEKVFLECVQDMDHENMFWYRQDPGLGLRLIYFSYDVKMKEKGDIPEGYSVSREKKERFSLILESASTNQTSMYLCASYSSHEQYFGPGTRLTVT.

CDR3 DNA: TGTGCCTGGACCGGGACAGGGGTACGGGAGCAGTACTTC. Amino acids: CAWTGTGVREQYF. The V call is TRBV30, the J call TRBJ2-7; 10 positions match TRBD1. Germline CDR1 reads GTSNPN; CDR2 reads SVGIG (reference sequence). This CDR3 comprises 13 residues. V shed 4 bases and J 7 bases; nucleotides not matched to a gene: 7.